Listed here are 11 T cell receptor beta chains from one sample, sequenced in a study of T cell changes during pregnancy in multiple sclerosis. The table came from immunoSEQ multiplex PCR; TCRdb's copy has only in-frame clones and leaves some out. The sample shows around 70,000 clones, 75% to 95% of them seen only once. This specimen consisted of peripheral blood, obtained in the second trimester of pregnancy. The receptors derive from a female donor with multiple sclerosis, enrolled in a pregnancy study.

The table lists this clone with a count of one. One junction end disagrees with the germline gene, perhaps due to a read error. This sequence joins TRBV4-3 and TRBJ1-3, with D unclear. There are 17 residues in the CDR3. In germline, CDR1 is LGHNA, CDR2 YSLEER. The CDR3 DNA reads TGCGCCAGCAGCCAAGATAGGATGCGACTCTCTGGAAACGCCATATATTTT. Its translation is CASSQDRMRLSGNAIYF.

The V and J genes are TRBV10-3 and TRBJ1-2, with a tentative D call TRBD1 (6 bases). The length of the CDR3 is 14 residues. V lost 0 bases and J 8 bases, leaving 13 bases between the germline ends. In germline, CDR1 is ENHRY, CDR2 SYGVKD. This chain's CDR3 is CAISESRTGLGYTF. CDR3 DNA: TGTGCCATCAGTGAGTCAAGAACAGGGTTGGGCTACACCTTC.

This chain links TRBV15 with TRBJ2-2, with 8 bases matching TRBD2. The germline V gene encodes CDR1 LNHNV and CDR2 YYDKDF (reference sequence). V shed 3 bases and J 4 bases; nucleotides not matched to a gene: 7. CDR3 length: 16 amino acids. CDR3 nucleotides: TGTGCCACCAGCAGCCGGGGGGGGGTTTTCACCGGGGAGCTGTTTTTT. This translates into CATSSRGGVFTGELFF.

The CDR3, as DNA: TGTGCCAGCAGCTTGACTAGCGGGGGCGAGGAGACCCAGTACTTC. As protein: CASSLTSGGEETQYF. The rearrangement joins TRBV7-2 to TRBJ2-5, with 12 bases fitting TRBD2. V trimming: 3 bases; J trimming: 5 bases; junction bases outside the gene matches: 4. CDR1 and CDR2 from the germline V gene are SGHTA and FQGNSA. This CDR3 is built from 15 residues.

V is TRBV7-8 and J is TRBJ2-3; 13 bases agree with TRBD2. CDR3 length: 19 residues. The V gene end was trimmed by 1 base and the J gene end by 1 base; junction bases not matched to a gene: 8. Germline assignment: CDR1 SGHVS and CDR2 FQNEAQ. CDR3 loop: CASSLGLLAGGRGTDTQYF. CDR3 in DNA: TGTGCCAGCAGCTTAGGCCTACTAGCGGGGGGGAGGGGCACAGATACGCAGTATTTT.

The chain links TRBV6-6 to TRBJ2-7, with D tentatively TRBD1 (6 bases). V gave up 11 bases and J gave up 4 bases, with 18 bases separating them. This CDR3 has 13 amino acids. In germline, CDR1 is MNHNY, CDR2 SVGAGI (reference sequence). Here the CDR3 reads CACSPQGIYEQYF. CDR3 bases: TGTGCCTGCTCCCCTCAGGGGATTTACGAGCAGTACTTC.

The V gene is TRBV19, the J gene TRBJ2-5; D is perhaps TRBD2 (5 bases). The germline V gene has CDR1 LNHDA and CDR2 SQIVND (reference sequence). This CDR3 has 15 amino acids. Trimming stripped 0 bases from V and 10 bases from J, with 18 bases between. The CDR3 DNA sequence: TGTGCCAGTAGTATAGACCCCCCGCCCCGGGGAAACCAGTACTTC. This encodes CASSIDPPPRGNQYF. Combining the CDR3 with reference TRBV19 and TRBJ2-5 gives the whole variable domain DGGITQSPKYLFRKEGQNVTLSCEQNLNHDAMYWYRQDPGQGLRLIYYSQIVNDFQKGDIAEGYSVSREKKESFPLTVTSAQKNPTAFYLCASSIDPPPRGNQYFGPGTRLLVL.

The chain employs TRBV9 and TRBJ2-5; 13 bases map to TRBD2. Per germline, CDR1 SGDLS and CDR2 YYNGEE. This CDR3 is built from 15 residues. V lost 2 bases to trimming and J lost 9 bases; unmatched junction nucleotides: 7. The CDR3 DNA sequence: TGTGCCAGCAGCGTTGGTGGGACTAGCGGGGATTCCCAGTACTTC. This gives the protein CASSVGGTSGDSQYF.

The CDR3 is CASSLVGQGSTNEKLFF. DNA of the CDR3: TGCGCCAGCAGCTTGGTAGGACAGGGTTCAACTAATGAAAAACTGTTTTTT. V and J are TRBV5-1 and TRBJ1-4; 8 bases match TRBD1. CDR3 size: 17 residues. The trim removed 0 bases at V and 0 bases at J, leaving 4 bases unmatched. CDR1 and CDR2 from the germline V gene are SGHRS and YFSETQ.

Only one count was recorded for this clone. This chain connects TRBV7-3 to TRBJ1-1, with a tentative D call TRBD1 (5 bases). The germline CDR1 and CDR2 sequences are SGHTA and FQGTGA. Trimming removed 2 bases from V and 0 bases from J, with 13 bases in between. CDR3 length: 16 residues. Written as DNA, the CDR3 is TGTGCCAGCAGCTTAGGGAGGGGCGGACTGAACACTGAAGCTTTCTTT. It codes for CASSLGRGGLNTEAFF.

This clone was recorded only once. This sequence joins TRBV6-6 and TRBJ1-1; possible D gene TRBD1, 5 bases. Germline CDR1 is MNHNY and CDR2 is SVGAGI (reference sequence). Trimming cost V 5 bases and J 1 base, with 14 bases left between them. The length of the CDR3 is 15 residues. The CDR3 bases are TGTGCCAGCAGTATCGGGCCTAGGGGGAACACTGAAGCTTTCTTT. Protein product: CASSIGPRGNTEAFF.